The entry below describes one TCR beta chain. What it recognizes is unknown. The data derive from a study of vaccination and CD4 T cells after COVID-19. Study in general: Timing of post-vaccine sample collection was a median roughly 70 days after dose two, with a range of 14 to 241.

The treatment denotes: approximately 11-day PBMC culture with coronavirus spike peptide pools or control peptides (ViraFEST assay). The Oncomine TCR Beta short-read assay generated sequence data from the DNA of cultured CD4+ T cells. In TCRdb, the PCR reads were re-called with MiXCR into one record per CDR3 protein. Here the sample spans 15,000 to 19,000 distinct CDR3 sequences, approximately 58% being singletons. V lost 5 bases and J lost 0, with 11 bases in between. The CDR3 totals 15 residues. Sample: CD4+ T cells from blood, cultured in vitro. The TCR sequence derives from a human donor who had recovered from COVID-19. The chain employs TRBV12-3 or TRBV12-4 and TRBJ1-3; D call uncertain. The CDR3 DNA is TGTGCCAGCAGTCGAACTGGCAACTCTGGAAACACCATATATTTT. The encoded protein is CASSRTGNSGNTIYF.